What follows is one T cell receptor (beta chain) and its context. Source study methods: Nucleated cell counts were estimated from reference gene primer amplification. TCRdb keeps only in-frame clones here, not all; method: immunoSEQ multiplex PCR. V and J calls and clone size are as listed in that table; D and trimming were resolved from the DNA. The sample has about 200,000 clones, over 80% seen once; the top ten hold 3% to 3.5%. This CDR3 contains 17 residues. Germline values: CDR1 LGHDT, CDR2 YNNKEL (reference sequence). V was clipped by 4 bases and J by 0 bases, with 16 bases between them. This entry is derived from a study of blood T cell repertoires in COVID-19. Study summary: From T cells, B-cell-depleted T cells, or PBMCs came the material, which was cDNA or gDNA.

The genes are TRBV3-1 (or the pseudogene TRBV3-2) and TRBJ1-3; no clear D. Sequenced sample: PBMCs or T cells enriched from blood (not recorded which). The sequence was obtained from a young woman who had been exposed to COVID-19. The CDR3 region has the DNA TGTGCCAGCAGCCCGCCGTGGTCGACACTCTCTGGAAACACCATATATTTT. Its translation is CASSPPWSTLSGNTIYF.